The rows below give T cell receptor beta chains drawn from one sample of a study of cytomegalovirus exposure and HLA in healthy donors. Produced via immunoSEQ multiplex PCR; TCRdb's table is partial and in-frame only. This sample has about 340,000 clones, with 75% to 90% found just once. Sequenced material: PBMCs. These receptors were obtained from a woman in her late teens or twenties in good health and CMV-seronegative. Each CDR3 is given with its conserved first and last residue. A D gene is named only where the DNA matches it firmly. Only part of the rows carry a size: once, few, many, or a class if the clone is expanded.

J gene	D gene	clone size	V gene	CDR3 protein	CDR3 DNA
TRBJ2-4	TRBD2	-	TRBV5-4	CASSAAVGSQREPKNIQYF	TGTGCCAGCAGCGCGGCGGTGGGGAGCCAGCGGGAGCCCAAAAACATTCAGTACTTC
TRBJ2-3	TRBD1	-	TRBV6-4	CASSVPPGQGASDTQYF	TGTGCCAGCAGTGTCCCACCGGGACAGGGGGCCTCAGATACGCAGTATTTT
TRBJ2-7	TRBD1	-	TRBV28	CASNDKPGQVGEQYF	TGTGCCAGCAACGACAAGCCGGGACAGGTAGGCGAGCAGTACTTC
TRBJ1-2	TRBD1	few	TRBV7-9	CASSGQGHYGYTF	TGTGCCAGCAGCGGACAGGGCCACTATGGCTACACCTTC
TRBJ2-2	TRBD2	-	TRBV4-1	CASSQDTSGRGTGELFF	TGCGCCAGCAGCCAAGATACTAGCGGGAGAGGGACCGGGGAGCTGTTTTTT
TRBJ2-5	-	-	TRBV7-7	CASSLAYQETQYF	TGTGCTAGCAGCTTGGCTTACCAAGAGACCCAGTACTTC
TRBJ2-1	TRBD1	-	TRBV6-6	CASSPGTGINEQFF	TGTGCCAGCAGCCCCGGGACAGGGATCAATGAGCAGTTCTTC
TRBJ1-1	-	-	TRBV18	CASAEQGTGTEAFF	TGTGCCAGCGCCGAGCAGGGGACGGGGACTGAAGCTTTCTTT
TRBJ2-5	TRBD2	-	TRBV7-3	CASLHGRGTSGPQETQYF	TGTGCCAGCCTCCACGGGAGGGGGACTAGCGGACCCCAAGAGACCCAGTACTTC
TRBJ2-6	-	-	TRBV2	CASSEPPPPSGANVLTF	TGTGCCAGCAGTGAACCTCCTCCCCCCTCTGGGGCCAACGTCCTGACTTTC
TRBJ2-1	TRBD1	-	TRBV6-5	CASRGQGFNEQFF	TGTGCCAGCAGGGGACAGGGGTTCAATGAGCAGTTCTTC
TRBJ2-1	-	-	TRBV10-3	CAIASAGPGGEQFF	TGTGCCATCGCTAGCGCGGGTCCAGGGGGGGAGCAGTTCTTC
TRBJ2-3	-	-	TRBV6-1	CASSEAPGFTDTQYF	TGTGCCAGCAGTGAAGCGCCCGGTTTCACAGATACGCAGTATTTT
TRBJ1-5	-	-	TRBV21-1	CASTTKQNSNQPQHF	TGTGCCAGCACCACGAAGCAAAATAGCAATCAGCCCCAGCATTTT
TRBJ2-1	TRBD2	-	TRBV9	CASSGGRTGGPYNEQFF	TGTGCCAGCAGCGGTGGTAGGACGGGAGGGCCCTACAATGAGCAGTTCTTC
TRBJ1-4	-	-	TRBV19	CASTISATNEKLFF	TGTGCCAGTACGATCAGTGCAACTAATGAAAAACTGTTTTTT
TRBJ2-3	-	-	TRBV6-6	CASRWSGTSTDTQYF	TGTGCCAGCCGGTGGAGCGGAACTAGCACAGATACGCAGTATTTT
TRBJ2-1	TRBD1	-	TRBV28	CASSSSGQVVYNEQFF	TGTGCCAGCAGTTCCTCGGGACAGGTCGTCTACAATGAGCAGTTCTTC
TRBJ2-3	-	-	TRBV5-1	CASSLGTKPALTDTQYF	TGCGCCAGCAGCTTGGGGACTAAGCCTGCCCTCACAGATACGCAGTATTTT
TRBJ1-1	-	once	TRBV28	CASSPGVRKGPNTEAFF	TGTGCCAGCAGCCCCGGGGTTCGGAAGGGCCCGAACACTGAAGCTTTCTTT
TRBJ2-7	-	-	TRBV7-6	CASSLGWPPGEQYF	TGTGCCAGCAGCTTAGGATGGCCGCCGGGGGAGCAGTACTTC
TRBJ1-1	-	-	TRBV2	CASKPDSEAFF	TGTGCCAGCAAACCGGACAGTGAAGCTTTCTTT
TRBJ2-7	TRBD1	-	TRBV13	CASSYPSQGAYEQYF	TGTGCCAGCAGCTACCCTTCTCAGGGGGCCTACGAGCAGTACTTC
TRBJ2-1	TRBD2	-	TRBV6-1	CASRTQLAGHNEQFF	TGTGCCAGCAGAACCCAACTAGCGGGACACAATGAGCAGTTCTTC
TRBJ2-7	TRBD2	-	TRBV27	CASSLRSAGDYVGYHYEQYF	TGTGCCAGCAGTTTGAGAAGCGCTGGGGACTATGTGGGATATCACTACGAGCAGTACTTC
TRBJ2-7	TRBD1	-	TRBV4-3	CASSQGAGGTYEQYF	TGCGCCAGCAGCCAAGGGGCAGGGGGTACCTACGAGCAGTACTTC
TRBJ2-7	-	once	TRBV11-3	CASAQGGSYEQYF	TGTGCCAGCGCCCAGGGGGGTTCATACGAGCAGTACTTC
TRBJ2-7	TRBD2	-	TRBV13	CASSQQGLEAYEQYF	TGTGCCAGCAGCCAACAGGGACTAGAGGCCTACGAGCAGTACTTC
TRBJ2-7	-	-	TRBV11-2	CASSLWDSGVSYEQYF	TGTGCCAGCAGCTTGTGGGACTCCGGGGTTTCCTACGAGCAGTACTTC